Presented here are 24 T cell receptor beta chains from one specimen sequenced in a study of STAT5B mutations in CD4+ large granular lymphocyte leukemia. Assay used: immunoSEQ multiplex PCR; TCRdb lists only in-frame clones, some missing. This table holds under 40,000 clones, around 82% found once. Specimen: CD4+ T cells from blood buffy coats. The receptors were sampled from a human donor in good health.

Only one count was recorded for this clone. The CDR3 bases are TGCGCCAGCAGCCAAGATTCCGGACGGGGGTTTTATGGCTACACCTTC. Protein sequence: CASSQDSGRGFYGYTF. This chain uses TRBV4-3 with TRBJ1-2; D may be TRBD1 (5 bases). Trimming removed 0 bases from V and 5 bases from J, with 16 bases in between. This CDR3 is 16 amino acids long. Per the germline V gene, CDR1 is LGHNA and CDR2 is YSLEER.

The chain links TRBV4-3 to TRBJ2-3, with D perhaps TRBD2 (5 bases). This CDR3 spans 16 amino acids. CDR1 and CDR2 from the germline V gene are LGHNA and YSLEER. V lost 4 bases to trimming and J lost 5 bases, with 19 bases between them. CDR3 protein: CASSPLWPPAGDTQYF. The CDR3 DNA is TGCGCCAGCAGCCCCCTCTGGCCCCCCGCGGGAGATACGCAGTATTTT.

This clone was seen a few times. The chain is built from TRBV7-3 and TRBJ2-2; 7 nucleotides align to TRBD1. This CDR3 comprises 18 residues. Unmatched junction bases numbered 11, after V lost 4 bases and J lost 0 bases. The germline CDR1 and CDR2 sequences are SGHTA and FQGTGA. CDR3 sequence reads: CASSYDTVDRTNTGELFF. DNA for the CDR3: TGTGCCAGCAGCTACGACACCGTGGACAGGACGAACACCGGGGAGCTGTTTTTT.

The rearrangement links TRBV5-6 to TRBJ2-2, with D unclear. Germline CDR1 is SGHDT and CDR2 is YYEEEE. V dropped 1 base and J dropped 5 bases, with 9 bases sitting between them. The CDR3 totals 14 residues. CDR3 bases: TGTGCCAGCAGCTTGAGTAGGTGGACCGGGGAGCTGTTTTTT. It yields the protein CASSLSRWTGELFF.

The chain links TRBV2 to TRBJ1-3; D perhaps matches TRBD1 (6 bases). Trimming removed 0 bases at V and 4 bases at J, with 19 bases between. Per germline, CDR1 SNHLY and CDR2 FYNNEI. The CDR3 is made up of 18 amino acids. CDR3 loop: CASSEARGRGARGNTIYF. CDR3 coding DNA: TGTGCCAGCAGTGAAGCGCGGGGGCGAGGGGCGAGGGGAAACACCATATATTTT. The full variable domain, in which reference TRBV2 and TRBJ1-3 provide the parts outside the CDR3, is EPEVTQTPSHQVTQMGQEVILRCVPISNHLYFYWYRQILGQKVEFLVSFYNNEISEKSEIFDDQFSVERPDGSNFTLKIRSTKLEDSAMYFCASSEARGRGARGNTIYFGEGSWLTVV.

This chain joins TRBV6-5 and TRBJ1-6; TRBD1 agrees at 7 bases. The CDR3 has 15 amino acids. J gave up 5 bases and V 6 bases, and 7 bases lay outside the gene matches. In germline, CDR1 is MNHEY, CDR2 SVGAGI. This chain's CDR3 is CASRGQLVDNSPLHF. For the CDR3, the DNA is TGTGCCAGCAGGGGACAGCTGGTGGATAATTCACCCCTCCACTTT.

V is TRBV11-2 and J is TRBJ2-3; D gene ambiguous. The CDR3 is made up of 16 amino acids. CDR1 and CDR2 (germline): SGHAT, FQNNGV. Trimming left V 0 bases short and J 0 bases short, with 10 bases between. CDR3 sequence reads: CASSLDALTSTDTQYF. In DNA form, the CDR3 reads TGTGCCAGCAGCTTAGATGCACTTACTAGCACAGATACGCAGTATTTT.

The chain links TRBV19 to TRBJ1-2, with D perhaps TRBD1 (6 bases). Germline CDR1 reads LNHDA; CDR2 reads SQIVND (reference sequence). The germline V and J ends were trimmed by 1 base and 1 base, with 7 bases remaining between them. This CDR3 comprises 14 residues. This CDR3 is CASSIGTVNYGYTF. The DNA for the CDR3 is TGTGCCAGTAGTATAGGGACAGTTAACTATGGCTACACCTTC.

The chain carries TRBV7-9 and TRBJ1-4, with D tentatively TRBD1 (6 bases). The V end was cut by 2 bases, the J end by 6 bases, with 10 bases between. The CDR3 loop spans 14 amino acids. Germline V gene data show CDR1 as SEHNR and CDR2 as FQNEAQ (reference sequence). The chain's CDR3 is CASSLMGAHEKLFF. The CDR3 coding sequence is TGTGCCAGCAGCTTAATGGGGGCGCATGAAAAACTGTTTTTT. Based on the CDR3 plus reference TRBV7-9 and TRBJ1-4, the full variable domain is DTGVSQNPRHKITKRGQNVTFRCDPISEHNRLYWYRQTLGQGPEFLTYFQNEAQLEKSRLLSDRFSAERPKGSFSTLEIQRTEQGDSAMYLCASSLMGAHEKLFFGSGTQLSVL.

The chain has TRBV6-6 and TRBJ2-7; a weak D match, TRBD2 (6 bases). Germline V gene data show CDR1 as MNHNY and CDR2 as SVGAGI (reference sequence). CDR3 length: 16 residues. V was trimmed by 1 base and J by 3 bases, leaving 16 bases between them. The CDR3 DNA sequence: TGTGCCAGCAGTTACTTTGGGGGAGGCGCGGGCTACGAGCAGTACTTC. Amino acid sequence: CASSYFGGGAGYEQYF.

This chain links TRBV9 with TRBJ2-3; 10 bases map to TRBD2. Germline values: CDR1 SGDLS, CDR2 YYNGEE. The junction had 6 bases not matched to a gene; V was cut back by 4 bases and J by 1 base. This CDR3 spans 16 amino acids. DNA for the CDR3: TGTGCCAGCAGCTTAAGGACTAGCGGAGGCACAGATACGCAGTATTTT. Amino acid sequence: CASSLRTSGGTDTQYF.

V and J are TRBV9 and TRBJ1-3; D is uncertain. V lost 3 bases and J lost 2, with 9 bases in between. From germline, CDR1 is SGDLS and CDR2 YYNGEE. The CDR3 is 14 residues long. For the CDR3, the DNA is TGTGCCAGCAGCGGGACCGGGCCTGGAAACACCATATATTTT. Its translation: CASSGTGPGNTIYF.

The CDR3 sequence: CASSPPDWADFSYNEQFF. CDR3 nucleotides: TGTGCCAGCTCACCCCCGGACTGGGCCGATTTCTCCTACAATGAGCAGTTCTTC. The V gene is TRBV18, the J gene TRBJ2-1, with a weak D call TRBD2 (5 bases). This CDR3 spans 18 amino acids. V lost 3 bases, J lost 0 bases, and 18 bases lay in between. The V gene's germline CDR1 is KGHSH and CDR2 LQKENI.

The V gene is TRBV6-6, the J gene TRBJ1-2; TRBD1 matches 9 bases. The V segment lost 2 bases and the J segment 6 bases; nucleotides outside the gene matches: 1. This CDR3 has 13 residues. The germline CDR1 and CDR2 sequences are MNHNY and SVGAGI (reference sequence). CDR3 DNA sequence: TGTGCCAGCAGTTACCGGACAGGGGATGGCTACACCTTC. It specifies CASSYRTGDGYTF.

The gene calls are TRBV6-4 and TRBJ1-3; no firm D call. CDR3 length: 15 residues. The germline CDR1 and CDR2 sequences are MRHNA and SNTAGT. V lost 2 bases to trimming and J lost 4 bases, with 12 bases between them. The CDR3 region has the DNA TGTGCCAGCAGTGACGGCCGGTGGTTGGGAAACACCATATATTTT. Residues: CASSDGRWLGNTIYF.

J is TRBJ2-5 and V is TRBV30, with unresolved D. Germline CDR1 is GTSNPN and CDR2 is SVGIG (reference sequence). CDR3 length: 11 residues. V was pared by 0 bases and J by 5 bases, with 4 bases between. This CDR3 is CAWSVGETQYF. The CDR3 coding sequence is TGTGCCTGGAGTGTGGGTGAGACCCAGTACTTC.

This clone showed up just a few times. The chain couples TRBV11-3 to TRBJ1-1, with TRBD1 matching 7 bases. The V segment lost 4 bases and the J segment 4 bases; nucleotides outside the gene matches: 6. CDR3 length equals 14 residues. CDR1 SGHNT and CDR2 YENEEA come from the germline V gene. The CDR3 DNA reads as TGTGCCAGCAGCTCGTCAGGGGGGTCCACTGAAGCTTTCTTT. Translation: CASSSSGGSTEAFF.

The gene calls are TRBV7-6 and TRBJ2-2; D gene unclear. Germline V gene lookup returns CDR1 SGHVS and CDR2 FNYEAQ. V was trimmed by 4 bases and J by 0 bases, leaving 18 bases between them. CDR3 length: 18 amino acids. For the CDR3, the DNA is TGTGCCAGCAGCTCCACCAACCGTGGGCGGACGAACACCGGGGAGCTGTTTTTT. It is translated as CASSSTNRGRTNTGELFF.

This clone was seen a single time. The chain has TRBV28 and TRBJ2-1, with TRBD2 matching over 12 bases. The V gene's germline CDR1 is MDHEN and CDR2 SYDVKM. The CDR3 is 16 amino acids. V gave up 3 bases and J gave up 6 bases; unmatched junction bases: 6. CDR3 nucleotide sequence: TGTGCCAGCAGTTTGACTAGCGGGAGTTCAGGCAATGAGCAGTTCTTC. This codes for CASSLTSGSSGNEQFF.

This chain connects TRBV5-1 to TRBJ2-7; D could derive from TRBD1 or TRBD2 (5 bases each). With 2 bases removed from V and 6 bases from J, the gap between germline ends came to 21 bases. Germline V gene sequence: CDR1 SGHRS, CDR2 YFSETQ. This CDR3 is built from 16 residues. This chain's CDR3 is CASSFTRGREESEQYF. The CDR3 region has the DNA TGCGCCAGCAGCTTTACTCGGGGCAGGGAAGAGAGCGAGCAGTACTTC.

Worth noting for this clone: This same CDR3 is encoded by further DNA sequences in the sample. The rearrangement joins TRBV4-1 to TRBJ2-3, with 8 positions matching TRBD2. The germline V gene has CDR1 MGHRA and CDR2 YSYEKL. Germline trimming cut 1 base from V and 2 bases from J; bases unmatched to any gene: 11. This CDR3 is 18 amino acids long. This chain's CDR3 is CASSQGRVLAEFTDTQYF. CDR3 coding DNA: TGCGCCAGCAGCCAAGGAAGGGTACTAGCGGAATTCACAGATACGCAGTATTTT.

V and J are TRBV9 and TRBJ2-7, with TRBD1 identical over 7 bases. V was clipped by 0 bases and J by 3 bases; unmatched bases: 9. The germline V gene has CDR1 SGDLS and CDR2 YYNGEE. The CDR3 runs to 16 residues. The CDR3 sequence: CASSVAAGGTIYEQYF. The CDR3 coding sequence is TGTGCCAGCAGCGTAGCGGCAGGGGGAACCATCTACGAGCAGTACTTC. Looking up the rest from reference TRBV9 and TRBJ2-7 gives the full variable domain: DSGVTQTPKHLITATGQRVTLRCSPRSGDLSVYWYQQSLDQGLQFLIQYYNGEERAKGNILERFSAQQFPDLHSELNLSSLELGDSALYFCASSVAAGGTIYEQYFGPGTRLTVT.

The V and J genes are TRBV6-5 and TRBJ2-7; 7 nucleotides match TRBD1. Trimming took 4 bases from V and 2 from J; bases not matched to a gene: 5. The CDR3 totals 14 residues. The germline V gene encodes CDR1 MNHEY and CDR2 SVGAGI. The DNA for the CDR3 is TGTGCCAGCAGTTCCCCAACAGGGGCCTACGAGCAGTACTTC. Translated: CASSSPTGAYEQYF.

The chain couples TRBV15 to TRBJ1-4; 10 nucleotides match TRBD1. Germline CDR1 LNHNV, CDR2 YYDKDF (reference sequence). V dropped 4 bases and J dropped 8; count of bases not matched to a gene: 10. This CDR3 spans 16 amino acids. CDR3 bases: TGTGCCACCAGCAAGGGACAGGGGCCCGTAGGGGAAAAACTGTTTTTT. Its translation is CATSKGQGPVGEKLFF.